The subject of this entry is one T cell receptor (beta chain). Antigen specificity is unknown. Libraries were prepared by immunoSEQ multiplex PCR; TCRdb keeps only in-frame clonotypes and omits some of them. The table lists about 100,000 clones, 90% of them singletons, with roughly 1.5% in the top ten. These data belong to a study of OX40 agonist ivuxolimab in advanced cancers. At the level of the study: In this cohort, patients received ivuxolimab, an agonistic anti-OX40 (CD134) antibody.

Points from the study as a whole: CD8+ T cells were the subset that, on average, had more expanded clones than CD4+.

Germline assignment: CDR1 SGHTA and CDR2 FQGNSA. CDR3 size: 17 residues. J gave up 2 bases and V 5 bases, and 14 bases lay outside the gene matches. Sequencing was performed on CD4+ or CD8+ T cells sorted from blood, taken in a trial of the OX40 agonist ivuxolimab. The chain couples TRBV7-2 to TRBJ1-2, with 7 bases aligning to TRBD1. The clonotype comes from an adult with an advanced solid tumor such as melanoma, head and neck, liver or kidney cancer. The CDR3 sequence is CASSPSRDSTGNYGYTF. Written as DNA, the CDR3 is TGTGCCAGCAGCCCGTCCCGGGACAGCACCGGAAACTATGGCTACACCTTC.